Following are 5 T cell receptor beta chains from one sample sequenced in a study of T cells in Graves' hyperthyroidism and ophthalmopathy. From RNA transcripts, TCR beta CDR3 regions were amplified. The study used the HTBI primer set for a first-round RT-PCR of the TCR CDR3. TCRdb reanalysed the multiplex PCR reads using MiXCR and keeps one entry per CDR3 protein. The data show around 340,000 distinct CDR3 sequences, approximately 15% seen once. What was sequenced was blood. These receptors were taken from a man aged 30 to 45 with Graves' hyperthyroidism.

In this sample, this clonotype turned up many times. This rearrangement joins TRBV19 to TRBJ2-7, with a tentative D call TRBD2 (7 bases). V was pared by 5 bases and J by 2 bases, with 19 bases between. Germline V gene lookup returns CDR1 LNHDA and CDR2 SQIVND (reference sequence). This CDR3 contains 16 residues. The CDR3 loop is CASSLTGTTSTYEQYF. CDR3 in DNA: TGTGCCAGTAGTCTTACAGGGACTACCAGTACCTACGAGCAGTACTTC.

This clonotype has a handful of counts. The chain uses TRBV5-1 and TRBJ2-2; the D call may be TRBD1 or TRBD2 (5 bases each). Per the germline V gene, CDR1 is SGHRS and CDR2 is YFSETQ. Trimming took off 6 bases at V and 4 bases at J, with 22 bases between the two ends. This CDR3 is built from 17 residues. CDR3 sequence reads: CASTRGGGADITGELFF. The DNA for the CDR3 is TGCGCCAGCACTCGAGGAGGTGGGGCAGACATCACCGGGGAGCTGTTTTTT.

The chain is built from TRBV10-3 and TRBJ2-2; D is ambiguous. Looked up from germline, CDR1 is ENHRY and CDR2 is SYGVKD. Trimming took 2 bases from V and 6 from J, leaving 7 bases between them. CDR3 length equals 13 residues. CDR3 nucleotides: TGTGCCATCAGTGAGGGGCAGTCCGGGGAGCTGTTTTTT. Encoded protein: CAISEGQSGELFF.

A note on this clonotype: A junction end diverges from the germline sequence, so it may reflect a read error. The rearrangement joins TRBV2 to TRBJ1-2; D is undetermined. Germline assignment: CDR1 SNHLY and CDR2 FYNNEI. CDR3 length: 12 amino acids. CDR3 nucleotides: TGTGCCAGCATCCAGAACCCCTATGACTACACCTTC. This codes for CASIQNPYDYTF.

The V call is TRBV6-1, the J call TRBJ1-1; D is possibly TRBD1 (5 bases). The V gene's germline CDR1 is MNHNS and CDR2 SASEGT. The V end lost 2 bases, the J end lost 8 bases, and 12 bases lay between the germline ends. CDR3 length equals 13 residues. CDR3 protein: CASSEYWGGEAFF. For the CDR3, the DNA is TGTGCCAGCAGTGAATATTGGGGGGGGGAAGCTTTCTTT.